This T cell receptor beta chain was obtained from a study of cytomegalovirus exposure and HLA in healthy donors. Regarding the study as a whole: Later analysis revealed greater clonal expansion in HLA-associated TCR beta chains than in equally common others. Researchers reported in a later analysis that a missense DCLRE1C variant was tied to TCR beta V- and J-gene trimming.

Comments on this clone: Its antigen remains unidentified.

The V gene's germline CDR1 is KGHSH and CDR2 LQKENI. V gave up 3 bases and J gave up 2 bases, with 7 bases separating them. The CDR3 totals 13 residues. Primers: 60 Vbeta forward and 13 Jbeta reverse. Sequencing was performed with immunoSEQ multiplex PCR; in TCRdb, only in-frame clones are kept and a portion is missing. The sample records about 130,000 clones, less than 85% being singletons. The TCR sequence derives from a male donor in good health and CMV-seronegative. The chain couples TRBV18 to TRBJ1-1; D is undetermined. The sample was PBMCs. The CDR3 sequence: CASSPGVNTEAFF. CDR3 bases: TGTGCCAGCTCACCGGGAGTTAACACTGAAGCTTTCTTT.